The 18 T cell receptor beta chains listed next were all sequenced from one sample in a study. In TCRdb, the 5' RACE reads were re-called with MiXCR into one record per CDR3 protein. This table holds approximately 23,000 distinct CDR3 sequences, around 30% found once. What was sequenced was tumor-infiltrating naive CD4+ T cells sorted from the breast tumor. Regarding subset: naive CD4+ T cells, CD4+CD45RA+CD25-. Receptors originate from a female donor with breast cancer.

This clonotype was counted once. The chain employs TRBV5-1 and TRBJ1-1; 8 nucleotides match TRBD1. J was trimmed by 1 base and V by 9 bases; bases with no gene match: 8. The CDR3 spans 14 residues. Germline V gives CDR1 SGHRS, CDR2 YFSETQ. The CDR3 coding sequence is TGCGCCAACAGGTTGGGGACAGGGAACACTGAAGCTTTCTTT. Translation: CANRLGTGNTEAFF.

The CDR3 region is CASTTRRAASTDTQYF. For the CDR3, the DNA is TGTGCCAGCACCACCCGCCGGGCAGCTAGCACAGATACGCAGTATTTT. The V call is TRBV6-6, the J call TRBJ2-3; D uncertain. V was pared by 7 bases and J by 0 bases, with 17 bases between. Per germline, CDR1 MNHNY and CDR2 SVGAGI (reference sequence). This CDR3 region has 16 residues.

V and J are TRBV2 and TRBJ1-2, with D hard to call. Trimming shortened V by 2 bases and J by 8 bases, and 12 bases separated the two germline ends. Germline V gene lookup returns CDR1 SNHLY and CDR2 FYNNEI. The CDR3 is 13 amino acids. The CDR3 loop is CASSELAVGGYTF. The CDR3 DNA reads as TGTGCCAGCAGTGAACTGGCAGTGGGCGGCTACACCTTC. Using reference TRBV2 and TRBJ1-2 for the parts outside the CDR3, the full variable domain is EPEVTQTPSHQVTQMGQEVILRCVPISNHLYFYWYRQILGQKVEFLVSFYNNEISEKSEIFDDQFSVERPDGSNFTLKIRSTKLEDSAMYFCASSELAVGGYTFGSGTRLTVV.

In DNA form, the CDR3 reads TGTGCCAGCGGGAGGGGCGGCCTGTACGAGCAGTACTTC. Translation gives CASGRGGLYEQYF. The chain employs TRBV3-1 and TRBJ2-7, with TRBD2 matching 7 bases. The length of the CDR3 is 13 residues. With V trimmed by 8 bases and J by 4 bases, 8 bases remained unmatched. Germline V gives CDR1 LGHDT, CDR2 YNNKEL (reference sequence).

This clonotype has a count of ten or more. The chain links TRBV12-3 or TRBV12-4 to TRBJ1-4; TRBD1 is a possible D gene (5 bases). Trimming took 5 bases from V and 8 from J, leaving 21 bases between them. CDR3 size: 16 residues. The CDR3 DNA reads as TGTGCCAGCAGTCCCCAAGGTGGGGGAGGACGAGAAAAACTGTTTTTT. Protein sequence: CASSPQGGGGREKLFF.

This clonotype showed up just a few times. The chain employs TRBV6-6 and TRBJ2-7, with 7 bases matching TRBD2. The CDR3 length is 15 residues. Trimming took 6 bases from V and 1 from J; bases not matched to a gene: 9. Germline V gene lookup returns CDR1 MNHNY and CDR2 SVGAGI (reference sequence). CDR3 loop: CASSPLVGGSYEQYF. The CDR3, as DNA: TGTGCCAGCAGCCCTCTGGTGGGGGGGTCCTACGAGCAGTACTTC.

This clonotype qualifies as medium-sized. The junction differs from germline at one of its ends, possibly a read error. J is TRBJ2-2 and V is TRBV10-3; D gene unclear. The length of the CDR3 is 12 residues. Germline values: CDR1 ENHRY, CDR2 SYGVKD. Here the CDR3 reads CASSLNTGELFF. The CDR3 DNA is TGCGCCAGCAGTCTAAACACCGGGGAGCTGTTTTTT.

CDR3 sequence: CAWSTGPMDNEQFF. The CDR3 coding sequence is TGTGCCTGGAGTACAGGGCCAATGGACAATGAGCAGTTCTTC. The J gene is TRBJ2-1, the V gene TRBV30; D might be TRBD1 (6 bases). V was trimmed by 2 bases and J by 5 bases, leaving 13 bases between them. This CDR3 has 14 amino acids. Germline V CDR1 and CDR2: GTSNPN, SVGIG (reference sequence).

V and J are TRBV12-3 or TRBV12-4 and TRBJ2-7, with D possibly matching TRBD2 (6 bases). The V gene lost 1 base and the J gene lost 6 bases, with 13 bases spanning the gap. The CDR3 is 14 residues long. In DNA form, the CDR3 reads TGTGCCAGCAGTTTAGACCCCCGGGGAGGCGAGCAGTACTTC. Encoded protein: CASSLDPRGGEQYF.

This chain uses TRBV14 with TRBJ1-6; D gene uncertain. This CDR3 has 14 amino acids. Trimming pared 3 bases from V and 9 bases from J, leaving 12 bases between. CDR1 SGHDN and CDR2 FVKESK come from the germline V gene. The CDR3 DNA is TGTGCCAGCAGCCACGGCAGGAACCCTTCACCCCTCCACTTT. Its translation is CASSHGRNPSPLHF.

The V call is TRBV20-1, the J call TRBJ1-6, with a tentative D call TRBD1 (5 bases). Germline V gene lookup returns CDR1 DFQATT and CDR2 SNEGSKA (reference sequence). There are 15 residues in the CDR3. The ends were cut back, 0 bases at V and 6 bases at J, with 12 bases in the middle. The CDR3 nucleotides read TGCAGTGCTAGAGACAGGGTGAAGGGTAATTCACCCCTCCACTTT. This codes for CSARDRVKGNSPLHF.

V is TRBV19 and J is TRBJ1-5; TRBD1 agrees at 11 bases. Unmatched junction bases numbered 4, after V lost 5 bases and J lost 4 bases. CDR3 size: 15 residues. Germline CDR1 and CDR2: LNHDA and SQIVND (reference sequence). The CDR3 loop reads CASSRTGGSNQPQHF. The CDR3 DNA reads as TGTGCCAGTAGTCGGACAGGGGGCTCGAATCAGCCCCAGCATTTT.

This clonotype was seen ten or more times. This chain joins TRBV7-3 and TRBJ2-3; D unclear. The CDR3 extends over 14 amino acids. The germline gives CDR1 SGHTA, CDR2 FQGTGA. V lost 2 bases, J lost 4 bases, and 10 bases lay in between. CDR3 region: CASSLSRIADTQYF. CDR3 nucleotide sequence: TGTGCCAGCAGCTTATCTAGGATCGCAGATACGCAGTATTTT.

The rearrangement joins TRBV7-3 to TRBJ2-1; maybe TRBD2 (6 bases). Germline values: CDR1 SGHTA, CDR2 FQGTGA. Deletions cut 5 bases from V and 9 bases from J, with 20 bases between. The CDR3 is made up of 15 amino acids. The CDR3 reads CASSQSHAATSEQFF. CDR3 DNA: TGTGCCAGCAGCCAATCCCACGCAGCGACTAGTGAGCAGTTCTTC.

As for this clonotype: One base away lies a much larger clone, so this may be a sequencing read error. The chain combines TRBV7-3 with TRBJ2-2, with D perhaps given as TRBD1 or TRBD2 (5 bases each). This CDR3 has 16 residues. CDR1 is SGHTA, CDR2 FQGTGA, per germline. V was cut by 0 bases and J by 4 bases, with 12 bases left in between. The DNA for the CDR3 is TGTGCCAGCAGCTTAACGCCCGGGGCGAGCACCGGGGAGCTGTTTTTT. The encoded protein is CASSLTPGASTGELFF.

The chain recombines TRBV18 with TRBJ1-1; unclear D gene. Germline V gene sequence: CDR1 KGHSH, CDR2 LQKENI. V was trimmed by 2 bases and J by 1 base, leaving 8 bases between them. This CDR3 is 14 amino acids long. CDR3: CASSPSQTNTEAFF. The CDR3 DNA follows: TGTGCCAGCTCACCAAGTCAGACGAACACTGAAGCTTTCTTT. The full variable domain, in which reference TRBV18 and TRBJ1-1 provide the parts outside the CDR3, is NAGVMQNPRHLVRRRGQEARLRCSPMKGHSHVYWYRQLPEEGLKFMVYLQKENIIDESGMPKERFSAEFPKEGPSILRIQQVVRGDSAAYFCASSPSQTNTEAFFGQGTRLTVV.

Remarks on this clonotype: This sequence may be a read error, since a much larger clone differs from it by one base. Likely a read error: the CDR3 ends without its conserved phenylalanine or tryptophan. V is TRBV3-1 and J is TRBJ2-1; possibly TRBD2 for D (5 bases). The CDR3 spans 15 residues. Per the germline V gene, CDR1 is LGHDT and CDR2 is YNNKEL (reference sequence). This chain's CDR3 is CVSSQGLAGYNEQFI. CDR3 in DNA: TGTGTCAGCAGCCAAGGACTGGCGGGCTACAATGAGCAGTTCATC.

This clonotype was counted between two and nine times. The rearrangement links TRBV29-1 to TRBJ1-1, with D possibly TRBD1 on 6 matching bases. The CDR3 consists of 12 residues. V was clipped by 8 bases and J by 1 base, with 11 bases between them. Germline lookup yields CDR1 SQVTM and CDR2 ANQGSEA. This CDR3 is CSFQTGNTEAFF. The CDR3 DNA reads as TGCAGCTTTCAGACAGGGAACACTGAAGCTTTCTTT.